This T cell receptor beta chain was obtained from a study of blood T cell repertoires in COVID-19. Study as a whole: COVID-19 samples, acute and convalescent, were from the United States, Italy and Spain. Nucleic acid was either cDNA or gDNA, and it came from T cells, B-cell-depleted T cells, or PBMCs.

Exposed study participants had met a COVID-19 case within 2 weeks before entry. This table comes from immunoSEQ multiplex PCR, and its TCRdb copy is limited to in-frame clones, with some not included. The top ten hold roughly 2.8% of the sample, which has fewer than 350,000 clones, approximately 89% seen once. This CDR3 spans 17 amino acids. Germline-derived CDR1 and CDR2 are KGHSH and LQKENI. The ends were cut back, 1 base at V and 4 bases at J, with 19 bases in the middle. V gene TRBV18 combines with J gene TRBJ1-1; the D gene is possibly TRBD1 (5 bases). The specimen sequenced was PBMCs or T cells enriched from blood (not recorded which). This TCR was sampled from a man aged 40-50 years who had been exposed to COVID-19. The CDR3 region is CASSPRGEGPIVTEAFF. The DNA for the CDR3 is TGTGCCAGCTCACCACGGGGGGAGGGCCCTATTGTCACTGAAGCTTTCTTT.